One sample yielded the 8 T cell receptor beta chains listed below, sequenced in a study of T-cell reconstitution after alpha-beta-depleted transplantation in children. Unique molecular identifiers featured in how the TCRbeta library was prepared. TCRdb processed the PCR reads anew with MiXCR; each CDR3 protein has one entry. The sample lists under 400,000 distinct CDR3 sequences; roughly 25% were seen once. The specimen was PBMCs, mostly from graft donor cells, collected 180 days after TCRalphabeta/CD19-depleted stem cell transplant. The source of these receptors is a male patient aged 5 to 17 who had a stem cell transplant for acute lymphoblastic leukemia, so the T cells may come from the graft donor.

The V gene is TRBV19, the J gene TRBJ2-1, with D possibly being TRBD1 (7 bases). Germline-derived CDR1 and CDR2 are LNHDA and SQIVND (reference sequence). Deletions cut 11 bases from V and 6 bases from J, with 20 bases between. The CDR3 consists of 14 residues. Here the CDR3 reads CAVAVRGVSNEQFF. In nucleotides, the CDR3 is TGTGCCGTTGCCGTCAGGGGGGTTTCCAATGAGCAGTTCTTC.

CDR3 nucleotides: TGTGCCAGCAGCTTAGGTGGGCGGGGGCAGACCCAGTACTTC. Its protein product is CASSLGGRGQTQYF. This chain uses TRBV11-2 with TRBJ2-5; D might be TRBD2 (7 bases). The CDR3 has 14 residues. Deletions cut 1 base from V and 6 bases from J, with 12 bases between. In germline, CDR1 is SGHAT, CDR2 FQNNGV.

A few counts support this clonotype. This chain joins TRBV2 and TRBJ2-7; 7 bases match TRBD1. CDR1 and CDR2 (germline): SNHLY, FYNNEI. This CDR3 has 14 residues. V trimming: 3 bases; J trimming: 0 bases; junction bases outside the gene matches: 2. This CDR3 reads CASSDRTGSYEQYF. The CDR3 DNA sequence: TGTGCCAGCAGTGACCGGACAGGCTCCTACGAGCAGTACTTC.

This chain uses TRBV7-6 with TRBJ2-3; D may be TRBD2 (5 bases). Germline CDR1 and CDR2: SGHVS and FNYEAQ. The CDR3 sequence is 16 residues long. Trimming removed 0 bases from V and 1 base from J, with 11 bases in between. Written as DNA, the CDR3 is TGTGCCAGCAGCTTAGCGGGAGTCTACGGCACAGATACGCAGTATTTT. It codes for CASSLAGVYGTDTQYF.

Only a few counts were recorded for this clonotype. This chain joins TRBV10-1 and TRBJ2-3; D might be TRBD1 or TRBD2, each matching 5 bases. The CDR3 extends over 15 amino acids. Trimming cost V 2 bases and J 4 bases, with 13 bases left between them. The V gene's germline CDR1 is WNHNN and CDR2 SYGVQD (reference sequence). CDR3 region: CASSEGTAGPDTQYF. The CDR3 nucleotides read TGCGCCAGCAGTGAGGGGACCGCAGGGCCAGATACGCAGTATTTT.

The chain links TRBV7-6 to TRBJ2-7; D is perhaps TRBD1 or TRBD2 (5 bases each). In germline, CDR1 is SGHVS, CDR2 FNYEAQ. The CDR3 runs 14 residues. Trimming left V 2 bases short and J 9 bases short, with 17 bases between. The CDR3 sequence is CASSLNGGGGPQYF. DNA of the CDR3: TGTGCCAGCAGCTTAAATGGGGGTGGGGGACCGCAGTACTTC. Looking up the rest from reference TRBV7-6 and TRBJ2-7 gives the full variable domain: GAGVSQSPRYKVTKRGQDVALRCDPISGHVSLYWYRQALGQGPEFLTYFNYEAQQDKSGLPNDRFSAERPEGSISTLTIQRTEQRDSAMYRCASSLNGGGGPQYFGPGTRLTVT.

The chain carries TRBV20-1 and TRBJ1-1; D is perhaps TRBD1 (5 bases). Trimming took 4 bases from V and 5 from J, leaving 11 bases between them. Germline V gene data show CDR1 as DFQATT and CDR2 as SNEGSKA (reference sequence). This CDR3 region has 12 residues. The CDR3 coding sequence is TGCAGTGCTACCAGGGACTGGACTGAAGCTTTCTTT. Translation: CSATRDWTEAFF.

CDR3 nucleotide sequence: TGTGCCAGCTCACCAACGACTGGGAACACTGAAGCTTTCTTT. Its protein is CASSPTTGNTEAFF. This sequence joins TRBV18 and TRBJ1-1; D call uncertain. The ends were cut back, 2 bases at V and 1 base at J, with 8 bases in the middle. The CDR3 is 14 amino acids. CDR1 and CDR2 from the germline V gene are KGHSH and LQKENI.